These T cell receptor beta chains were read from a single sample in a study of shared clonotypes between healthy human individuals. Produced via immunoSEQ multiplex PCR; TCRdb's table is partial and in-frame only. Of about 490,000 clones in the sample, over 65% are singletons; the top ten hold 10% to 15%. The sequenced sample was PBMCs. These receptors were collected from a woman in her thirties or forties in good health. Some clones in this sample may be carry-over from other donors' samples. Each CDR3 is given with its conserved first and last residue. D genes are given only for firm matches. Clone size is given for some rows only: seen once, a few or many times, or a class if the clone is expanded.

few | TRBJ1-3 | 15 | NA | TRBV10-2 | TGCGCCAGCACCCGGGACACCAGCTCTGGAAACACCATATATTTT | CASTRDTSSGNTIYF
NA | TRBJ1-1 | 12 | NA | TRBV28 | TGTGCCAGCACGCTTATGAACACTGAAGCTTTCTTT | CASTLMNTEAFF
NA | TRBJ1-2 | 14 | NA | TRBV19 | TGTGCCAGTAGCCTATTCCTCCGGGACTTCGTCCACACCTTC | CASSLFLRDFVHTF
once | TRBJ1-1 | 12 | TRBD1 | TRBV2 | TGTGCCACAGCTCAGGGGGGCACTGAAGCTTTCTTT | CATAQGGTEAFF
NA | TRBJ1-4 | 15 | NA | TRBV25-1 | TGTGCCAGCAGTGAATGGGCGGACAATAATGAAAAACTGTTTTTT | CASSEWADNNEKLFF
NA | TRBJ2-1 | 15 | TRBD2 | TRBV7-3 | TGTGCCAGCAGCCTAGGACTAGTATCCTACAATGAGCAGTTCTTC | CASSLGLVSYNEQFF
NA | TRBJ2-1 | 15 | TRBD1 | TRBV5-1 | TGCGCCAGCAGCTTAAGCCAGGGGGCACTCAATGAGCAGTTCTTC | CASSLSQGALNEQFF
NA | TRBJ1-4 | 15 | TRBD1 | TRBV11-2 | TGTGCCAGCAGCTCGGACAGGGGGCCGTTAGAAAAACTGTTTTTT | CASSSDRGPLEKLFF
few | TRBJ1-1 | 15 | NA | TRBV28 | TGTGCCAGCAGTTTAGAGCCCCGGCCACCGGGTCAGGCTTTCTTT | CASSLEPRPPGQAFF
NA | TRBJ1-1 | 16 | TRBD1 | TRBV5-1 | TGCGCCAGCAGGTCCGGGACAGGGGGCCGGAACACTGAAGCTTTCTTT | CASRSGTGGRNTEAFF
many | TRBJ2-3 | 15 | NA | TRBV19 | TGTGCCAGTAGTCGCCGGCTTCCCGGCGGGGATACGCAGTATTTT | CASSRRLPGGDTQYF
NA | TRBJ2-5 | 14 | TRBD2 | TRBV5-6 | TGTGCCAGCAGTTCGGGACTAGCGGGAGAGACCCAGTACTTC | CASSSGLAGETQYF
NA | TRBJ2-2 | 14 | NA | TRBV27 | TGTGCCAGCAGAATCCCAACAGGGACCGGGGAGCTGTTTTTT | CASRIPTGTGELFF
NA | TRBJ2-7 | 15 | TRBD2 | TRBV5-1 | TGCGCCAGCAGCTTTGCTAGCGGGAGTATCTACGAGCAGTACTTC | CASSFASGSIYEQYF
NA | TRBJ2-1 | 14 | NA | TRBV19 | TGTGCCAGTAGTCCGGGACCAGGGCTCGATGAGCAGTTCTTC | CASSPGPGLDEQFF
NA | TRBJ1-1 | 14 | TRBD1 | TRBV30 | TGTGCCTGGAGTGTAAGTAGGGGGCTAACTGAAGCTTTCTTT | CAWSVSRGLTEAFF
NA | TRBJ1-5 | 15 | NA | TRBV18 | TGTGCCAGCTCACCCGCGGGGGCCAGCAATCAGCCCCAGCATTTT | CASSPAGASNQPQHF
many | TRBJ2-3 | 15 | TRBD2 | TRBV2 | TGTGCCACCTCGAGAGCTAGCGGGAGTACAGATACGCAGTATTTT | CATSRASGSTDTQYF
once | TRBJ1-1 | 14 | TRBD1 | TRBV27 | TGTGCCAGCAGTTGGGACAGACTGAACACTGAAGCTTTCTTT | CASSWDRLNTEAFF
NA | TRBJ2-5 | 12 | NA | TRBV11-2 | TGTGCCAGCAGCTTACTAGGGTCGGGGCAGTACTTC | CASSLLGSGQYF
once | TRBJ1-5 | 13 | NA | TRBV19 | TGTGCCAGTAGTGCAGGGTGGCGGCAGCCCCAGCATTTT | CASSAGWRQPQHF
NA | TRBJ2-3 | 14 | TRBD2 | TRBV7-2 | TGTGCCAGCAGCCGTAGCGGGATCACAGATACGCAGTATTTT | CASSRSGITDTQYF
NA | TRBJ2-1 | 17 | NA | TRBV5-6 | TGTGCCAGCAGCTTCGAAAAGGGAATCCATAAGTACAATGAGCAGTTCTTC | CASSFEKGIHKYNEQFF
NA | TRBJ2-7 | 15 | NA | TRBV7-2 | TGTGCCAGCAGCTTACAGAGAGGGTCTGTTTACGAGCAGTACTTC | CASSLQRGSVYEQYF
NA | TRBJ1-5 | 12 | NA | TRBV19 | TGTGCCAGTAGTATCTGGAGTGCCGTCCAGCATTTT | CASSIWSAVQHF
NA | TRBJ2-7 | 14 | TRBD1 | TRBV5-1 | TGCGCCAGCAGCTTGGAAGGGGGCGTCTACGAGCAGTACTTC | CASSLEGGVYEQYF
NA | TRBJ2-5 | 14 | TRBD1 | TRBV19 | TGTGCCAGTAGTGTCACAGGGGGTGGACAGACCCAGTACTTC | CASSVTGGGQTQYF
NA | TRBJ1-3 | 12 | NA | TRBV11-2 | TGTGCCAGCAGTTTCGACAGAGTCACCATATATTTT | CASSFDRVTIYF
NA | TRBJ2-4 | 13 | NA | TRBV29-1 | TGCAGCGCTCAAGAACTAGCCAAAAACATTCAGTACTTC | CSAQELAKNIQYF
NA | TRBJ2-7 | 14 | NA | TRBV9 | TGTGCCAGCAGCCCCGAGTTGTGGGGATACGAGCAGTACTTC | CASSPELWGYEQYF
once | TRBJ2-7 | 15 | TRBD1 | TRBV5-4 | TGTGCCAGCAGCGGATGGGACAGGGCCTTCTACGAGCAGTACTTC | CASSGWDRAFYEQYF
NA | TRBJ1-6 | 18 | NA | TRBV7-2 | TGTGCCAGCAGCTTAGAGTTCGTGGGGAGGACCTATAATTCACCCCTCCACTTT | CASSLEFVGRTYNSPLHF
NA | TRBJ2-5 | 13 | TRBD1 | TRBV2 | TGTGCCAGCAGGCGCAGGGGGCGAGAGACCCAGTACTTC | CASRRRGRETQYF
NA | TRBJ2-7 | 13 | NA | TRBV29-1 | TGCAGCGCCGACACAGGGACGAGGGACGAGCAGTACTTC | CSADTGTRDEQYF
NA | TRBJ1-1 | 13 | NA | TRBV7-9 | TGTGCCAGCAGCTTAGGGACAAGACCCGAAGCTTTCTTT | CASSLGTRPEAFF
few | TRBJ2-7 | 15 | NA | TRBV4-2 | TGTGCCAGCAGCCAAGCGAACAGCGTGGCCTACGAGCAGTACTTC | CASSQANSVAYEQYF
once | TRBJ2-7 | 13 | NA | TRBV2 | TGTGCCAGCAGGACGACAAGCCTCTACGAGCAGTACTTC | CASRTTSLYEQYF